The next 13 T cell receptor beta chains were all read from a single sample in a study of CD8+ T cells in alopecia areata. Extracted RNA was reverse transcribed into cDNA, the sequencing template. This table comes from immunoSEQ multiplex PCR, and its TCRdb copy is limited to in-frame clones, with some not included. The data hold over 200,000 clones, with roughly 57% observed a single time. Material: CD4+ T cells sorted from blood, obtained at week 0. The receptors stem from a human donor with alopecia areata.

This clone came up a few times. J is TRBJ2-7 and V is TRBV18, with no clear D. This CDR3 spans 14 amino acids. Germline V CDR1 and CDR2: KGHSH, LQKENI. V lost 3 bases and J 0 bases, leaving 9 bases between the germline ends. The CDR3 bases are TGTGCCAGCTCACCCTCTAGATACTCCTACGAGCAGTACTTC. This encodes CASSPSRYSYEQYF.

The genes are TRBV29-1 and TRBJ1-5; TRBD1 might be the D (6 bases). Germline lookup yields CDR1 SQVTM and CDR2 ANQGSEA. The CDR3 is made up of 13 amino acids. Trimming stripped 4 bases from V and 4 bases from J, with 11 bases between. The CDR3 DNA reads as TGCAGCGTTGCAAGGGGGGGAAATCAGCCCCAGCATTTT. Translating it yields CSVARGGNQPQHF.

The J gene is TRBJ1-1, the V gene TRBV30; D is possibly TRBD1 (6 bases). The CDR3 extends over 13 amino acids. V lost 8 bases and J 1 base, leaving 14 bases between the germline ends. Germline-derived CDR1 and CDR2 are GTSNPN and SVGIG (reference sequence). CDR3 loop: CAREGQPNTEAFF. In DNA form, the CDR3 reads TGTGCCCGCGAAGGACAGCCGAACACTGAAGCTTTCTTT.

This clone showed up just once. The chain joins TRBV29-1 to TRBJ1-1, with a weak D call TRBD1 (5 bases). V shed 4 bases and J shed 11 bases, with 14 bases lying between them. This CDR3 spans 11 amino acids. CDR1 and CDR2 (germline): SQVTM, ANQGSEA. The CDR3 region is CSVVPGQLAFF. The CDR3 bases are TGCAGCGTTGTCCCAGGGCAGTTGGCTTTCTTT.

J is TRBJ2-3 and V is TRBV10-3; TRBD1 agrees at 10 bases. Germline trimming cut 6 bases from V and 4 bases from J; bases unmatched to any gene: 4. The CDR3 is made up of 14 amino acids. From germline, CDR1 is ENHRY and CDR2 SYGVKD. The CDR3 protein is CAIRRDRGPDTQYF. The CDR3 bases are TGTGCCATCAGGAGGGACAGGGGTCCAGATACGCAGTATTTT.

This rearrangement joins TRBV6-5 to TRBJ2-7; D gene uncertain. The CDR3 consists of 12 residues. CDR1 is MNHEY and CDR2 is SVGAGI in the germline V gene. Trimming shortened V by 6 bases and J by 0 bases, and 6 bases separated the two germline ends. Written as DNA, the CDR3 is TGTGCCAGCAGGTCCAGCTCCTACGAGCAGTACTTC. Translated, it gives CASRSSSYEQYF.

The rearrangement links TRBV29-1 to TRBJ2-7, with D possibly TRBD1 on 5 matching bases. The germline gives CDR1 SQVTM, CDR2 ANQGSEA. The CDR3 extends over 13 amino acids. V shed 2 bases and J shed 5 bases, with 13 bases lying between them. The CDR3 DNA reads TGCAGCGTTGAAAGGGGTCTGGGTAACGAGCAGTACTTC. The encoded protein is CSVERGLGNEQYF.

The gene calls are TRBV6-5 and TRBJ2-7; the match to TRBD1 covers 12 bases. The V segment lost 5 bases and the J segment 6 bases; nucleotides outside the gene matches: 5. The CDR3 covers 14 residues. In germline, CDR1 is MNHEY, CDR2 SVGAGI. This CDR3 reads CASSGWGQGAEQYF. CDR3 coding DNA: TGTGCCAGCAGTGGCTGGGGACAGGGGGCCGAGCAGTACTTC.

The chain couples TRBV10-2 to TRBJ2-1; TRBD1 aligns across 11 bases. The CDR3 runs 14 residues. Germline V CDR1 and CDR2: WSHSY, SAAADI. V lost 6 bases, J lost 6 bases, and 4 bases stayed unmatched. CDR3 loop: CASSRDRGFNEQFF. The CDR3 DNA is TGCGCCAGCAGCCGGGACAGGGGGTTCAATGAGCAGTTCTTC.

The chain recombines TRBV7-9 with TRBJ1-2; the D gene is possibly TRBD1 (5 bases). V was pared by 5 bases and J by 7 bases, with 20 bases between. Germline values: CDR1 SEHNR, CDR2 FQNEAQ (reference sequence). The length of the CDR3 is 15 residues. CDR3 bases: TGTGCCAGCAGCCCCTCCTGGGGAGGTGGGGGTGGCTACACCTTC. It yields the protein CASSPSWGGGGGYTF.

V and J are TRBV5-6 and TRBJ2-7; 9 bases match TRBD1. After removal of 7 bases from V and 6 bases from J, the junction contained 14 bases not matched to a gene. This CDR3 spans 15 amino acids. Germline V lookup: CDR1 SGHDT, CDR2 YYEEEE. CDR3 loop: CASSGAFNRGREQYF. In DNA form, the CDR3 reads TGTGCCAGCTCCGGCGCGTTTAACAGGGGGCGCGAGCAGTACTTC.

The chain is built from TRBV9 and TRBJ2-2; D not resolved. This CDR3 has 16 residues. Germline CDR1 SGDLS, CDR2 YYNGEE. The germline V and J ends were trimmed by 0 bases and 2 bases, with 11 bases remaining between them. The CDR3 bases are TGTGCCAGCAGCGTAGTCACTATTCCTAACACCGGGGAGCTGTTTTTT. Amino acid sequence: CASSVVTIPNTGELFF.

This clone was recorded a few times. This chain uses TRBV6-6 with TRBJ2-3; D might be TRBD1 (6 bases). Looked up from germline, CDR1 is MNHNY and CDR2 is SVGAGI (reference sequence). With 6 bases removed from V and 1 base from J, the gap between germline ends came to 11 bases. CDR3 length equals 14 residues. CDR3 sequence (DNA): TGTGCCAGCAGCCCGGGACACCGCACAGATACGCAGTATTTT. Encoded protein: CASSPGHRTDTQYF.